Here is one T cell receptor (beta chain) with its context. The target antigen is unknown. Each donor gave one heparinised blood draw averaging roughly 100 mL. What was sequenced were expressed TCRB transcripts, since all of the isolated RNA had been reverse transcribed. Method: immunoSEQ multiplex PCR; TCRdb's copy keeps in-frame clones and lacks some. The sample has tens of thousands of clones; 30% to 35% are singletons. V shed 0 bases and J shed 12 bases, with 12 bases lying between them. Per the germline V gene, CDR1 is SGHNT and CDR2 is YENEEA. CDR3 length: 13 residues. This record comes from a study of beta chain features in type 1 diabetes. Regarding the study as a whole: The similarity of naive, central memory and Treg TCRB repertoires appeared greater among patients than among healthy donors.

The sample consisted of stem cell memory CD4+ T cells from blood. The rearrangement uses TRBV11-3 and TRBJ2-1, with D perhaps TRBD2 (7 bases). The sequence came from a woman aged 18-29 years in good health. CDR3 nucleotides: TGTGCCAGCAGCTTAGATGGGAGGGGGGGGCAGTTCTTC. It encodes CASSLDGRGGQFF.